This T cell receptor beta chain was sequenced during a study of cytomegalovirus exposure and HLA in healthy donors. As for this clone: Its antigen is still unknown.

General study points: According to a subsequent analysis, TCR clusters from the first cohort were inclined to appear together in the roughly 120 validation repertoires.

This CDR3 has 15 amino acids. Germline V CDR1 and CDR2: MGHRA, YSYEKL. V was shortened by 0 bases and J by 12 bases, with 20 bases between the two germline ends. Sequencing used immunoSEQ multiplex PCR; TCRdb keeps in-frame clones, though not all of them. This table has about 140,000 clones, roughly four fifths appearing once. The rearrangement joins TRBV4-1 to TRBJ1-1; a possible D gene is TRBD1 (6 bases). Input material: PBMCs. The receptor's source is a woman aged 30 to 39 in good health and CMV-seronegative. The CDR3 region has the DNA TGCGCCAGCAGCCAAGATCGGGGCAGGGGAACCTTGACTTTCTTT. Protein: CASSQDRGRGTLTFF.